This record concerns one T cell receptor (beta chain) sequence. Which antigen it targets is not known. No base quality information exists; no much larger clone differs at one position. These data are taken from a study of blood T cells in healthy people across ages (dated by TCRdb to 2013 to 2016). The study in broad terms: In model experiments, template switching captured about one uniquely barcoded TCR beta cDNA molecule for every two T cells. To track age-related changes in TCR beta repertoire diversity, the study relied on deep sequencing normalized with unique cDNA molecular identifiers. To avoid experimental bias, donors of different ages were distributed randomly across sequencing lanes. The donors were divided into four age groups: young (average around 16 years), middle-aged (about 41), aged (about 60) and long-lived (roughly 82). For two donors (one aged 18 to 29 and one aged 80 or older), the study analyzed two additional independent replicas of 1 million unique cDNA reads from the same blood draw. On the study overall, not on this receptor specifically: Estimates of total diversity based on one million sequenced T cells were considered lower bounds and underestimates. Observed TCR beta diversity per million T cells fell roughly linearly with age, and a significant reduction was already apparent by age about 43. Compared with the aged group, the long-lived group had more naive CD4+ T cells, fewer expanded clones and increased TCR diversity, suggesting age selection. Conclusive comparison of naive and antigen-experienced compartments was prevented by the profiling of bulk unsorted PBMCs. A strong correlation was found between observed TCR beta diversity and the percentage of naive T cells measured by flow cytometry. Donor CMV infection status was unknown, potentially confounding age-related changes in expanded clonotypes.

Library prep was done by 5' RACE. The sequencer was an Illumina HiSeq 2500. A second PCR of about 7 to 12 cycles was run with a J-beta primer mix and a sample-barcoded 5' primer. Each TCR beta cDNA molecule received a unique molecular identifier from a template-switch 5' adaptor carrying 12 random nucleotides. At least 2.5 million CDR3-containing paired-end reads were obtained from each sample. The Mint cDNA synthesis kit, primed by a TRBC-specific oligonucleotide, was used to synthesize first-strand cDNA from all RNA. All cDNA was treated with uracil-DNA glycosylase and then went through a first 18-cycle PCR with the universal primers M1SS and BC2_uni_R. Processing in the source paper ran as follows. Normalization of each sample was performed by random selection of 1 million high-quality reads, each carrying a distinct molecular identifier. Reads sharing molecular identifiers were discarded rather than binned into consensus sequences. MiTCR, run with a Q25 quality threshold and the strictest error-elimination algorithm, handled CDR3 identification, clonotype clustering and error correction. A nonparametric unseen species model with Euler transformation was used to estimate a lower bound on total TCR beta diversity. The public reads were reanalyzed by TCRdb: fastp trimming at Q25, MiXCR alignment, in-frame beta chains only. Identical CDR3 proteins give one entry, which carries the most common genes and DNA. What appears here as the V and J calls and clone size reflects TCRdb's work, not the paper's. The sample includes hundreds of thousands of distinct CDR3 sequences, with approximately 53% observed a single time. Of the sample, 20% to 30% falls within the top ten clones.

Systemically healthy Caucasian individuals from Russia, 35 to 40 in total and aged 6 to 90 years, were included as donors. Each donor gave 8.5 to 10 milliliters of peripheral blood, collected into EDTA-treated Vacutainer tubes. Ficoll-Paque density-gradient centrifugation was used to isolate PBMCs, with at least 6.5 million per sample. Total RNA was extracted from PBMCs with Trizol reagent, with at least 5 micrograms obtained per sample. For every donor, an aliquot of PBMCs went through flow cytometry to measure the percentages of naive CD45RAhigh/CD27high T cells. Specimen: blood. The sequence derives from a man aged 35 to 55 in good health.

This receptor has the CDR3 CASGHGRSTDTQYF. Read as DNA, the sequence is TGTGCCAGTGGCCATGGGAGGAGCACAGATACGCAGTATTTT. Rearrangement joined TRBV7-3 to TRBJ2-3; the D region possibly corresponds to TRBD2 (6 bases align). The germline V gene supplies CDR1 SGHTA and CDR2 FQGTGA. Reading from cysteine to phenylalanine, the CDR3 counts 14 amino acids. Just the 42-base CDR3 DNA is kept, in frame starting at base 1. Trimming removed 9 bases from V and 0 bases from J, leaving 13 bases between the germline ends.